A single sample gave rise to the 9 T cell receptor beta chains below, sequenced in a study of technical replicates of blood from a handful of donors. Generated by immunoSEQ multiplex PCR, the TCRdb table keeps only in-frame clones and is missing some. The sample shows about 93,000 clones, about 96% of them seen only once. The material sequenced was T cells isolated from PBMCs. These receptors were taken from a human donor in good health.

The gene calls are TRBV19 and TRBJ1-5; a possible D gene is TRBD1 (6 bases). The CDR3 is made up of 14 amino acids. In germline, CDR1 is LNHDA, CDR2 SQIVND (reference sequence). V was trimmed by 3 bases and J by 5 bases, leaving 11 bases between them. In DNA, the CDR3 is TGTGCCAGTAGTATGCAGACAGGCCATCAGCCCCAGCATTTT. Translation: CASSMQTGHQPQHF.

The genes are TRBV7-9 and TRBJ1-2; D unclear. Per germline, CDR1 SEHNR and CDR2 FQNEAQ (reference sequence). This CDR3 region has 14 residues. Trimming left V 11 bases short and J 2 bases short, with 18 bases between. For the CDR3, the DNA is TGTGCCGGAACACAACCTAGTCAAAACTATGGCTACACCTTC. This translates into CAGTQPSQNYGYTF.

The chain combines TRBV19 with TRBJ1-1; tentatively, D is TRBD1 (6 bases). V lost 10 bases and J lost 4, with 19 bases in between. Germline CDR1 LNHDA, CDR2 SQIVND (reference sequence). The CDR3 spans 14 residues. The CDR3 is CATLAGVGGTEAFF. The CDR3 nucleotides read TGTGCCACCCTCGCCGGGGTAGGGGGCACTGAAGCTTTCTTT.

The rearrangement uses TRBV20-1 and TRBJ1-2, with D possibly matching TRBD1 (6 bases). The germline V gene encodes CDR1 DFQATT and CDR2 SNEGSKA (reference sequence). V lost 5 bases and J 8 bases, leaving 12 bases between the germline ends. The CDR3 totals 11 residues. For the CDR3, the DNA is TGCAGTGCTTATTACAGGGAAGGCTACACCTTC. This codes for CSAYYREGYTF.

The genes are TRBV28 and TRBJ2-7, with unresolved D. The germline gives CDR1 MDHEN, CDR2 SYDVKM. V was shortened by 3 bases and J by 2 bases, with 17 bases between the two germline ends. The CDR3 consists of 16 residues. CDR3 bases: TGTGCCAGCAGTTTTTTTCGAGGCCCAGAAACCTACGAGCAGTACTTC. This translates into CASSFFRGPETYEQYF.

In its sample, this clone was seen once. The gene calls are TRBV18 and TRBJ1-6, with 8 bases identical to TRBD1. After removal of 1 base from V and 8 bases from J, the junction contained 7 bases not matched to a gene. The CDR3 contains 16 residues. Germline assignment: CDR1 KGHSH and CDR2 LQKENI. CDR3 DNA: TGTGCCAGCTCACCACTGGCAGGGGGCAGGGATTCACCCCTCCACTTT. Translated: CASSPLAGGRDSPLHF.

The V and J genes are TRBV19 and TRBJ1-4, with D maybe TRBD1 (5 bases). The germline V gene has CDR1 LNHDA and CDR2 SQIVND (reference sequence). This CDR3 spans 16 amino acids. V was shortened by 7 bases and J by 0 bases, with 15 bases between the two germline ends. This CDR3 is CASTSPGAATNEKLFF. CDR3 bases: TGTGCCAGTACCTCACCTGGGGCGGCAACTAATGAAAAACTGTTTTTT.

The gene calls are TRBV5-5 and TRBJ2-7; TRBD1 aligns across 7 bases. J gave up 2 bases and V 2 bases, and 10 bases lay outside the gene matches. This CDR3 is 16 amino acids long. Per the germline V gene, CDR1 is SGHKS and CDR2 is YYEKEE (reference sequence). This CDR3 reads CASSFDRALGTYEQYF. CDR3 bases: TGTGCCAGCAGCTTCGACAGGGCTCTGGGTACCTACGAGCAGTACTTC. The variable domain in full, with the rest retrieved from reference TRBV5-5 and TRBJ2-7, is DAGVTQSPTHLIKTRGQQVTLRCSPISGHKSVSWYQQVLGQGPQFIFQYYEKEERGRGNFPDRFSARQFPNYSSELNVNALLLGDSALYLCASSFDRALGTYEQYFGPGTRLTVT.

The chain is built from TRBV7-9 and TRBJ2-1; tentatively, D is TRBD2 (5 bases). Germline CDR1 is SEHNR and CDR2 is FQNEAQ (reference sequence). This CDR3 spans 16 amino acids. Trimming left V 5 bases short and J 2 bases short, with 16 bases between. In nucleotides, the CDR3 is TGTGCCAGCAGCGGTACCAGCGGAGCCACCTACAATGAGCAGTTCTTC. Residues: CASSGTSGATYNEQFF.